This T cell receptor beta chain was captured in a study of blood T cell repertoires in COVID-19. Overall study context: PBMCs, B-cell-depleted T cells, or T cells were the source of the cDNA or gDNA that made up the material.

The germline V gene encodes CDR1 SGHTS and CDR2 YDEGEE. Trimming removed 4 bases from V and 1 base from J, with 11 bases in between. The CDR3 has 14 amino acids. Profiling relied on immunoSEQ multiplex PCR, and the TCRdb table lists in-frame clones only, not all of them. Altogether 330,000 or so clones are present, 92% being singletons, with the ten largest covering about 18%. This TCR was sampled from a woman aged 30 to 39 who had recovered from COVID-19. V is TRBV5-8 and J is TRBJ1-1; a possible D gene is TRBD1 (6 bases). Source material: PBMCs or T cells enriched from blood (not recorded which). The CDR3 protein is CASSRQVPNTEAFF. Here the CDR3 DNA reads TGTGCCAGCAGCCGACAGGTCCCGAACACTGAAGCTTTCTTT.